The TCR beta chain under discussion was sequenced for a study of OX40 agonist ivuxolimab in advanced cancers. Overall study: Eligibility rules accepted prior anti-PD-1, anti-PD-L1 or anti-CTLA-4 therapy, and 40% to 50% had some.

Only in-frame clones appear in the TCRdb table, and some are missing; sequencing was by immunoSEQ multiplex PCR. The repertoire holds tens of thousands of clones, approximately 90% seen once, with about 18% in the top ten. Trimming removed 4 bases from V and 10 bases from J, with 23 bases in between. The CDR3 extends over 16 amino acids. Germline lookup yields CDR1 SEHNR and CDR2 FQNEAQ (reference sequence). This clone was counted only a few times. Autoimmune disease history or systemic immunosuppression was exclusionary. This sequence was found in an adult with an advanced solid tumor such as melanoma, head and neck, liver or kidney cancer. Sequenced material: CD4+ or CD8+ T cells sorted from blood, taken in a trial of the OX40 agonist ivuxolimab. This rearrangement joins TRBV7-9 to TRBJ2-1; D is possibly TRBD1 or TRBD2 (5 bases each). The CDR3 bases are TGTGCCAGCAGCTCGAAATCCGGCCCAGGTGGGGACGAGCAGTTCTTC. Its translation is CASSSKSGPGGDEQFF.